This record looks at one T cell receptor beta chain sequence and its context. Germline V gives CDR1 MGHDK, CDR2 SYGVNS. The length of the CDR3 is 15 residues. Trimming removed 0 bases from V and 1 base from J, with 9 bases in between. Method: immunoSEQ multiplex PCR; TCRdb's copy keeps in-frame clones and lacks some. The sample has about 220,000 clones; 83% are singletons. The record originates from a study of blood T cell repertoires in COVID-19. This receptor was identified in a woman aged 45 to 65 who had been exposed to COVID-19. This chain uses TRBV25-1 with TRBJ1-2; D gene unclear. Sample: PBMCs or T cells enriched from blood (not recorded which). In DNA form, the CDR3 reads TGTGCCAGCAGTGAATATGGCAGATATAACTATGGCTACACCTTC. Its protein product is CASSEYGRYNYGYTF.